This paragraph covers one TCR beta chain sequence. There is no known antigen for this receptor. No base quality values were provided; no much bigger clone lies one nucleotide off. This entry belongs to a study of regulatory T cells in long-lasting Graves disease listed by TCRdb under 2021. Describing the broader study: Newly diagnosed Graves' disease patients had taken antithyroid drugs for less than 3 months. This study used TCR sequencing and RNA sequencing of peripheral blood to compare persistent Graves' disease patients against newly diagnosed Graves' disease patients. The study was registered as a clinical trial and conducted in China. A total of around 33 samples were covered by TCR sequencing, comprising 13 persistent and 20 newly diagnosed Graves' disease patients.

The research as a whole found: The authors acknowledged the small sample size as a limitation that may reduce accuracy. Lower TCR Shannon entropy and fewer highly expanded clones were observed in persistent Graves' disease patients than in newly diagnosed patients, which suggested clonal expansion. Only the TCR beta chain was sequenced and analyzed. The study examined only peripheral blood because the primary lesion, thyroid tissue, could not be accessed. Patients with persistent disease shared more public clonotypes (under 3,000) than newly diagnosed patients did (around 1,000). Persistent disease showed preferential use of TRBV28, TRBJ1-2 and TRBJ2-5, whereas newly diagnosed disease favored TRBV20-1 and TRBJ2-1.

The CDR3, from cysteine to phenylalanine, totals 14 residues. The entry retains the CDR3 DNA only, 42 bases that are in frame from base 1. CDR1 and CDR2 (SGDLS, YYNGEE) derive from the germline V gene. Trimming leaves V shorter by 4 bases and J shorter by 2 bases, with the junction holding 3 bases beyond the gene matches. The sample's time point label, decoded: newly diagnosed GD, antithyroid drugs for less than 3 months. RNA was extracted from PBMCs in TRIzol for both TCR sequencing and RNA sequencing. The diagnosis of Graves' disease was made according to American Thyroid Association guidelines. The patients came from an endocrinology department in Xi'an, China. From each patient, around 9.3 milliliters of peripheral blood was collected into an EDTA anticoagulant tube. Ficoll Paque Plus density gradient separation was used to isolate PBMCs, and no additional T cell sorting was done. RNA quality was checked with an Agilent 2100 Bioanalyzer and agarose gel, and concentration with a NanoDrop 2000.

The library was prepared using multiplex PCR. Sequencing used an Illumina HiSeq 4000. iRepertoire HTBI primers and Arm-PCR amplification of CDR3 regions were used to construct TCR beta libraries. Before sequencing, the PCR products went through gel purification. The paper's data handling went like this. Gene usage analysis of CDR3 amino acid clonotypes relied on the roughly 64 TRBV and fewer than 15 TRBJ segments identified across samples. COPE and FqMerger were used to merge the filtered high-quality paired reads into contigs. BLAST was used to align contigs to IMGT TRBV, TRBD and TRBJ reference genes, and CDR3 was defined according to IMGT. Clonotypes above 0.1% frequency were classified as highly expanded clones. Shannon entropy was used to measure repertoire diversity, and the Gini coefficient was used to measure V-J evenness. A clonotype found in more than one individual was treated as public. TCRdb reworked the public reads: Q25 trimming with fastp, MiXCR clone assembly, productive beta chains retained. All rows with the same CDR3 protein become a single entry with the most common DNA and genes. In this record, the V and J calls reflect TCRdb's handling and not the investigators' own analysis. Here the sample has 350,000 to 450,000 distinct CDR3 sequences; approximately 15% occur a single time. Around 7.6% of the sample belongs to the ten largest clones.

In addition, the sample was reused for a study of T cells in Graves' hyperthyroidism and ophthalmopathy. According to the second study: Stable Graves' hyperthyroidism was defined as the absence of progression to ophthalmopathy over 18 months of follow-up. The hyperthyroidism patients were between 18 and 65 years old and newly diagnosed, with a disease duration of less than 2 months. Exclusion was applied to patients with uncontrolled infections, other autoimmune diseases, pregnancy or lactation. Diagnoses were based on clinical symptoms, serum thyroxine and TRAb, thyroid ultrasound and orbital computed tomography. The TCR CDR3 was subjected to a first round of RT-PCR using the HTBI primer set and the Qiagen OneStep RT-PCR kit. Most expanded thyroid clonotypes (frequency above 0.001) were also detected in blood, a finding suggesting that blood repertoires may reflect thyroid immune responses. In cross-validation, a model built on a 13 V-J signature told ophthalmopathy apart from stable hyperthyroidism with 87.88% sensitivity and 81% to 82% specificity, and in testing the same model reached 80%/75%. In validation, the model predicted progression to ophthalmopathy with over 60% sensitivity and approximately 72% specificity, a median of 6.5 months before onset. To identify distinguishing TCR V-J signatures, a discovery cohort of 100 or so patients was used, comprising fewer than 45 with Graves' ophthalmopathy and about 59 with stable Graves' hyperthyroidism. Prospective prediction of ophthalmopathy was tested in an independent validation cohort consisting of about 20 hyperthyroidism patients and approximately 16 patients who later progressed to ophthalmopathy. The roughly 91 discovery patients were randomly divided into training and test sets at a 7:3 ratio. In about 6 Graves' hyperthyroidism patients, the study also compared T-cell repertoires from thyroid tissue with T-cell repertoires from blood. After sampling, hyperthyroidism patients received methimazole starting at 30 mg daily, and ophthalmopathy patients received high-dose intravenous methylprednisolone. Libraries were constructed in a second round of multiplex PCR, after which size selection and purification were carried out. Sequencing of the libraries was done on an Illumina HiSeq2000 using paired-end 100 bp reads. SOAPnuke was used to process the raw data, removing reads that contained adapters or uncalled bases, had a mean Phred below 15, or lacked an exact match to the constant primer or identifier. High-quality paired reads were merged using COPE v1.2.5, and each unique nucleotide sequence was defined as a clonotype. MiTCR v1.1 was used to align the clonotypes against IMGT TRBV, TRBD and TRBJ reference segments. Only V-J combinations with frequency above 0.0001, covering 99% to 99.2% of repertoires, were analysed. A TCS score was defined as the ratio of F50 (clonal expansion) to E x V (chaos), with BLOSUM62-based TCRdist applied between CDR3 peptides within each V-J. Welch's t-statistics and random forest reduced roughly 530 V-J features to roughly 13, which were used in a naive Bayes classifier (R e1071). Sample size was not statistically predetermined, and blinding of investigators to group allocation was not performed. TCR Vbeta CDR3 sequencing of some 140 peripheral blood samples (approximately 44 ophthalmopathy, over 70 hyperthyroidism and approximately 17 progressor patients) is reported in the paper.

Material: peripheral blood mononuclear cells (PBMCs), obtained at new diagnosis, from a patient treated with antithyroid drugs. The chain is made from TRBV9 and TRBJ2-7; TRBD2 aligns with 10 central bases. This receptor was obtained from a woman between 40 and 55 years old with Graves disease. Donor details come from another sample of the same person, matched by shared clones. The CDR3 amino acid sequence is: CASSISGRAYEQYF. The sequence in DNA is TGTGCCAGCAGCATCAGCGGGAGGGCCTACGAGCAGTACTTC.